This T cell receptor beta chain appears in the sequencing data of a study of shared clonotypes between healthy human individuals. Germline CDR1 SGDLS, CDR2 YYNGEE. V gave up 3 bases and J gave up 7 bases, with 16 bases separating them. The CDR3 runs 15 residues. This clone was observed a handful of times. Those who donated were healthy HIV-negative adults, with no recent acute infections or vaccinations reported. CD45RA+ naive and CD45RA-negative memory subsets were separated from CD4+ cells. Each subset's genomic DNA was split evenly across several immunoSEQ plates. Clones were read by immunoSEQ multiplex PCR, and TCRdb kept only the in-frame ones, dropping some. The data hold some 360,000 clones, with around 70% observed a single time.

Sequencing used memory CD4+ T cells sorted from blood. Subset in this sample: CD45RA-negative fraction. The sequence came from a man younger than 40 in good health. The chain combines TRBV9 with TRBJ1-4; D gene uncertain. Here the CDR3 DNA reads TGTGCCAGCAGCGCCCCGGGTGGGCGAGGTGAAAAACTGTTTTTT. As protein: CASSAPGGRGEKLFF.